Following are 27 T cell receptor beta chains from one sample sequenced in a study of cytomegalovirus exposure and HLA in healthy donors. 13 Jbeta primers and 60 Vbeta primers were used for the PCR. This table comes from immunoSEQ multiplex PCR, and its TCRdb copy is limited to in-frame clones, with some not included. The sample contains some 150,000 clones, about 64% of which appear only once. The sequencing sample was made of PBMCs. These receptor sequences come from a woman aged 55-69 years in good health and CMV-seropositive.

V gene TRBV5-1 combines with J gene TRBJ2-7; 13 nucleotides match TRBD2. CDR1 SGHRS and CDR2 YFSETQ come from the germline V gene. V lost 3 bases and J lost 3; bases outside the gene matches: 3. The CDR3 extends over 15 amino acids. CDR3 protein: CASSSGLAGIYEQYF. The CDR3 DNA reads as TGCGCCAGCAGCTCGGGACTAGCGGGGATCTACGAGCAGTACTTC.

V usage is TRBV7-8 and J usage is TRBJ2-2; D might be TRBD2 (5 bases). Per germline, CDR1 SGHVS and CDR2 FQNEAQ. V was shortened by 3 bases and J by 3 bases, with 14 bases between the two germline ends. The CDR3 covers 16 residues. CDR3: CASSLPRAWDTGELFF. The CDR3 DNA follows: TGTGCCAGCAGCTTGCCGAGGGCCTGGGACACCGGGGAGCTGTTTTTT.

The rearrangement links TRBV9 to TRBJ1-1; 11 bases are a match to TRBD1. This CDR3 spans 16 amino acids. The junction had 6 bases not matched to a gene; V was cut back by 2 bases and J by 3 bases. CDR1 is SGDLS and CDR2 is YYNGEE in the germline V gene. The CDR3 reads CASSVGDRGYDTEAFF. The CDR3 DNA follows: TGTGCCAGCAGCGTGGGGGACAGGGGGTACGACACTGAAGCTTTCTTT.

This chain connects TRBV28 to TRBJ2-1; 13 nucleotides agree with TRBD2. Per germline, CDR1 MDHEN and CDR2 SYDVKM. Losses at the gene ends were 9 bases for V and 2 bases for J; bases not matched to a gene: 1. The CDR3 sequence is 14 residues long. CDR3 amino acids: CASGLAGAYNEQFF. DNA for the CDR3: TGTGCCAGTGGACTAGCGGGAGCCTACAATGAGCAGTTCTTC.

This clone showed up just a few times. The rearrangement links TRBV19 to TRBJ1-1; a weak D match, TRBD1 (6 bases). CDR1 and CDR2 (germline): LNHDA, SQIVND (reference sequence). V gave up 3 bases and J gave up 3 bases, with 11 bases separating them. The CDR3 covers 14 residues. The CDR3 sequence: CASSMVQGYTEAFF. The CDR3 DNA reads TGTGCCAGTAGTATGGTACAGGGCTACACTGAAGCTTTCTTT.

The chain links TRBV27 to TRBJ2-3, with 9 bases matching TRBD2. After removal of 4 bases from V and 1 base from J, the junction contained 6 bases not matched to a gene. The CDR3 has 16 amino acids. Germline lookup yields CDR1 MNHEY and CDR2 SMNVEV (reference sequence). The CDR3 sequence: CASSSTRTSGTDTQYF. DNA of the CDR3: TGTGCCAGCAGTTCCACCCGGACTAGCGGCACAGATACGCAGTATTTT.

The chain has TRBV6-5 and TRBJ1-5; D is perhaps TRBD1 (6 bases). The CDR3 is 15 amino acids. Trimming cost V 2 bases and J 0 bases, with 8 bases left between them. Per germline, CDR1 MNHEY and CDR2 SVGAGI. This CDR3 is CASSYTGTSNQPQHF. The CDR3 DNA is TGTGCCAGCAGTTACACAGGGACTAGCAATCAGCCCCAGCATTTT.

CDR3 residues: CASQRLVNTEAFF. Here the CDR3 DNA reads TGCGCCAGCCAGAGACTCGTGAACACTGAAGCTTTCTTT. This chain uses TRBV5-1 with TRBJ1-1; no clear D gene. The germline V and J ends were trimmed by 7 bases and 0 bases, with 10 bases remaining between them. Germline loops: CDR1 SGHRS, CDR2 YFSETQ. CDR3 length equals 13 residues. Variable domain in full (rest from reference TRBV5-1 and TRBJ1-1): KAGVTQTPRYLIKTRGQQVTLSCSPISGHRSVSWYQQTPGQGLQFLFEYFSETQRNKGNFPGRFSGRQFSNSRSEMNVSTLELGDSALYLCASQRLVNTEAFFGQGTRLTVV.

V usage is TRBV28 and J usage is TRBJ2-5, with D tentatively TRBD2 (5 bases). Germline V gene lookup returns CDR1 MDHEN and CDR2 SYDVKM. The CDR3 spans 15 residues. V lost 2 bases and J lost 4, with 14 bases in between. As DNA, the CDR3 is TGTGCCAGCAGTTTAAAGTCGAGTAGCGCAGAGACCCAGTACTTC. It yields the protein CASSLKSSSAETQYF.

V and J are TRBV10-3 and TRBJ1-3; D unclear. The CDR3 sequence is 16 residues long. Per germline, CDR1 ENHRY and CDR2 SYGVKD. Deletions cut 3 bases from V and 5 bases from J, with 17 bases between. The CDR3 sequence is CAISEVSPGLRNTIYF. CDR3 coding DNA: TGTGCCATCAGTGAAGTCTCGCCGGGTCTTAGAAACACCATATATTTT.

This clone was counted at least ten times. The gene calls are TRBV30 and TRBJ2-1; 7 bases are a match to TRBD2. V dropped 4 bases and J dropped 8; count of bases not matched to a gene: 8. The CDR3 has 13 amino acids. Germline loops: CDR1 GTSNPN, CDR2 SVGIG (reference sequence). The CDR3 spells CAWTLGGNYEQFF. CDR3 sequence (DNA): TGTGCCTGGACCCTGGGGGGGAACTATGAGCAGTTCTTC.

This chain links TRBV4-1 with TRBJ2-1, with D possibly matching TRBD2 (6 bases). Trimming cost V 1 base and J 8 bases, with 18 bases left between them. Germline V gene sequence: CDR1 MGHRA, CDR2 YSYEKL. There are 16 residues in the CDR3. CDR3 in amino acids: CASSQAGVGAVDEQFF. CDR3 coding DNA: TGCGCCAGCAGCCAAGCGGGAGTAGGGGCTGTGGATGAGCAGTTCTTC.

The chain has TRBV7-2 and TRBJ2-5; the D gene is possibly TRBD1 (6 bases). Trimming left V 4 bases short and J 4 bases short, with 13 bases between. This CDR3 comprises 14 residues. CDR1 SGHTA and CDR2 FQGNSA come from the germline V gene. The DNA of the CDR3 is TGTGCCAGCAGCTCTAACAGGGTTGTAGAGACCCAGTACTTC. Translation: CASSSNRVVETQYF.

This sequence joins TRBV9 and TRBJ2-1, with TRBD1 matching over 7 bases. Germline CDR1 is SGDLS and CDR2 is YYNGEE. The CDR3 consists of 13 residues. After removal of 0 bases from V and 6 bases from J, the junction contained 0 bases not matched to a gene. The CDR3 nucleotides read TGTGCCAGCAGCGTAGACAGGGGCAATGAGCAGTTCTTC. Amino acids: CASSVDRGNEQFF. Together with reference TRBV9 and TRBJ2-1, the CDR3 gives the full variable domain: DSGVTQTPKHLITATGQRVTLRCSPRSGDLSVYWYQQSLDQGLQFLIQYYNGEERAKGNILERFSAQQFPDLHSELNLSSLELGDSALYFCASSVDRGNEQFFGPGTRLTVL.

The rearrangement joins TRBV7-3 to TRBJ2-7, with D tentatively TRBD1 (5 bases). The CDR3 has 14 residues. Germline lookup yields CDR1 SGHTA and CDR2 FQGTGA. The ends were cut back, 5 bases at V and 1 base at J, with 12 bases in the middle. The CDR3 DNA sequence: TGTGCCAGCAGCCCTGACAGCTCGTCCTACGAGCAGTACTTC. Translation gives CASSPDSSSYEQYF.

About this clone itself: A far larger clone is one nucleotide away, so this likely arose from a read error. Other nucleotide sequences from this sample produce the same CDR3. The chain uses TRBV2 and TRBJ2-1; 7 bases match TRBD1. The germline gives CDR1 SNHLY, CDR2 FYNNEI. The CDR3 has 14 amino acids. The CDR3: CASSWTGTYNEQFF. The CDR3 nucleotides are TGTGCCAGCAGTTGGACAGGCACCTATAATGAGCAGTTCTTC. Together with reference TRBV2 and TRBJ2-1, the CDR3 gives the full variable domain: EPEVTQTPSHQVTQMGQEVILRCVPISNHLYFYWYRQILGQKVEFLVSFYNNEISEKSEIFDDQFSVERPDGSNFTLKIRSTKLEDSAMYFCASSWTGTYNEQFFGPGTRLTVL.

V and J are TRBV6-5 and TRBJ2-1; 9 bases are a match to TRBD1. V dropped 6 bases and J dropped 6; count of bases not matched to a gene: 3. Germline values: CDR1 MNHEY, CDR2 SVGAGI. The CDR3 covers 13 residues. The CDR3 spells CASSWGQGNEQFF. CDR3 in DNA: TGTGCCAGCAGCTGGGGACAGGGCAATGAGCAGTTCTTC.

The genes are TRBV2 and TRBJ1-4; perhaps TRBD1 as D (6 bases). Germline CDR1 reads SNHLY; CDR2 reads FYNNEI. The CDR3 contains 14 residues. V was shortened by 6 bases and J by 4 bases, with 12 bases between the two germline ends. This chain's CDR3 is CASRKDSGNEKLFF. In nucleotides, the CDR3 is TGTGCCAGCAGAAAGGACAGCGGTAATGAAAAACTGTTTTTT.

The rearrangement joins TRBV10-3 to TRBJ2-7, with 11 bases fitting TRBD1. V lost 6 bases, J lost 7 bases, and 8 bases stayed unmatched. CDR3 length: 14 residues. Germline-derived CDR1 and CDR2 are ENHRY and SYGVKD. The CDR3 DNA reads as TGTGCCATCAGGTCCGGACAGGGGGCTGGTGAGCAGTACTTC. Amino acid sequence: CAIRSGQGAGEQYF.

The chain is built from TRBV21-1 and TRBJ2-7; TRBD2, as called in the table, went unchecked against the DNA. TRBV21-1 counts as a pseudogene. CDR3 length equals 15 residues. The CDR3 is CASSNDLAAEPEQYF. For the CDR3, the DNA is TGTGCCAGCAGCAATGATCTAGCGGCGGAACCCGAGCAGTACTTC.

DNA of the CDR3: TGTGCCAGCAGCTTGGGGACAGGGAACGGCTACACCTTC. Its translation is CASSLGTGNGYTF. This chain joins TRBV7-3 and TRBJ1-2; 9 bases agree with TRBD1. The germline gives CDR1 SGHTA, CDR2 FQGTGA. This CDR3 spans 13 amino acids. V lost 3 bases to trimming and J lost 8 bases; unmatched junction nucleotides: 4.

This clone occurred a few times. The chain combines TRBV7-2 with TRBJ2-5, with 8 bases fitting TRBD2. The germline V gene has CDR1 SGHTA and CDR2 FQGNSA. V shed 5 bases, J shed 5 bases, and the junction held 7 bases outside the gene matches. The CDR3 loop spans 14 amino acids. The CDR3: CASSRQAGDETQYF. In nucleotides, the CDR3 is TGTGCCAGCAGCAGACAAGCGGGAGACGAGACCCAGTACTTC.

V gene TRBV4-2 combines with J gene TRBJ2-5; D unresolved. The J call may be incorrect, as the DNA end agrees better with TRBJ2-7. This CDR3 is 12 amino acids long. From germline, CDR1 is LGHNA and CDR2 YNFKEQ. The CDR3 is CASSQDLHEQYF. The CDR3 DNA is TGTGCCAGCAGCCAAGATTTGCACGAGCAGTACTTC.

This sequence joins TRBV2 and TRBJ2-7, with 8 positions matching TRBD1. The V gene's germline CDR1 is SNHLY and CDR2 FYNNEI. The CDR3 length is 17 residues. V trimming: 5 bases; J trimming: 2 bases; junction bases outside the gene matches: 14. The CDR3 DNA follows: TGTGCCAGCAGTCTACTCGCCGACAGGGGCTTTACCTACGAGCAGTACTTC. Protein sequence: CASSLLADRGFTYEQYF. Variable domain in full (rest from reference TRBV2 and TRBJ2-7): EPEVTQTPSHQVTQMGQEVILRCVPISNHLYFYWYRQILGQKVEFLVSFYNNEISEKSEIFDDQFSVERPDGSNFTLKIRSTKLEDSAMYFCASSLLADRGFTYEQYFGPGTRLTVT.

The chain has TRBV28 and TRBJ1-1, with TRBD1 matching over 8 bases. The ends lost 5 bases at V and 10 bases at J; junction bases unmatched: 12. Germline loops: CDR1 MDHEN, CDR2 SYDVKM. The CDR3 totals 14 residues. The DNA for the CDR3 is TGTGCCAGCAGTACCGGACAGGGAGGGGGGCGAGCTTTCTTT. Its translation is CASSTGQGGGRAFF.

CDR3 amino acids: CASSQLLGTGGFDEQFF. CDR3 sequence (DNA): TGTGCCAGCAGCCAACTCCTAGGGACAGGGGGCTTCGATGAGCAGTTCTTC. The chain uses TRBV7-2 and TRBJ2-1; 12 nucleotides match TRBD1. The trim removed 5 bases at V and 8 bases at J, leaving 13 bases unmatched. The V gene's germline CDR1 is SGHTA and CDR2 FQGNSA. The CDR3 consists of 17 residues.

This clone turned up a few times. J is TRBJ1-3 and V is TRBV5-4; D gene unclear. Germline CDR1 is SGHNT and CDR2 is YYREEE (reference sequence). V lost 1 base and J lost 4, with 15 bases in between. CDR3 length: 16 residues. DNA of the CDR3: TGTGCCAGCAGCTTGTCCCCGGGTTCTGACGGAAACACCATATATTTT. Translating gives CASSLSPGSDGNTIYF.